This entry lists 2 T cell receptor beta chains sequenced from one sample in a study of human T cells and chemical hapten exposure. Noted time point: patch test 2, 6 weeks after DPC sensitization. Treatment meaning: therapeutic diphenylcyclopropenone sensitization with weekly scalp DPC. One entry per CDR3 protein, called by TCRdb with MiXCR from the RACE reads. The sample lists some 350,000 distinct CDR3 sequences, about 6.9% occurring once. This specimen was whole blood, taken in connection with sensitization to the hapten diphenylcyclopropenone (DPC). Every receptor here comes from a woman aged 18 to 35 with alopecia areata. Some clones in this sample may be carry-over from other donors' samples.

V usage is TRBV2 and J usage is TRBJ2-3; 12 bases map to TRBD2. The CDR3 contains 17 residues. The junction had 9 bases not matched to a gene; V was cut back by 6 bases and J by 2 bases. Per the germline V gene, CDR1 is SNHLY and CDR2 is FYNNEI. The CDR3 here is CASSPRLAGANTDTQYF. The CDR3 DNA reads TGTGCCAGCAGCCCTCGACTAGCGGGGGCCAACACAGATACGCAGTATTTT. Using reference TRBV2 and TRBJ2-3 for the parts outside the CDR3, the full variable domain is EPEVTQTPSHQVTQMGQEVILRCVPISNHLYFYWYRQILGQKVEFLVSFYNNEISEKSEIFDDQFSVERPDGSNFTLKIRSTKLEDSAMYFCASSPRLAGANTDTQYFGPGTRLTVL.

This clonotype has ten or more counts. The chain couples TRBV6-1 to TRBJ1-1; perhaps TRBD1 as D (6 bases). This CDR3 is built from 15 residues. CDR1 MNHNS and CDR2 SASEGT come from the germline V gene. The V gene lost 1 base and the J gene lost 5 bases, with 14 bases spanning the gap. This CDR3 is CASSEVGRGDTEAFF. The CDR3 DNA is TGTGCCAGCAGTGAAGTGGGTAGGGGGGATACTGAAGCTTTCTTT.